The 12 T cell receptor beta chains presented below share a single source sample, sequenced in a study of T cells in tumors after PD-1 blockade. Sequencing used immunoSEQ multiplex PCR; TCRdb keeps in-frame clones, though not all of them. The data hold 10,000 to 11,000 clones, with more than 65% observed a single time. The material was tumor tissue, obtained after anti-PD-1 treatment. The receptors come from a human donor with basal cell carcinoma.

This clone is medium-sized in the sample. V and J are TRBV3-1 (or the pseudogene TRBV3-2) and TRBJ1-6, with D possibly being TRBD1 (6 bases). The CDR3 has 16 amino acids. From germline, CDR1 is LGHDT and CDR2 YNNKEL (reference sequence). V was cut by 7 bases and J by 10 bases, with 23 bases left in between. The CDR3, as DNA: TGTGCCAGCACCAAAGGGGGAGGACATAGGGGGTCACCCCTCCACTTT. Protein: CASTKGGGHRGSPLHF.

This clone has just a few counts. This chain uses TRBV28 with TRBJ2-7, with D uncertain. The CDR3 is 15 amino acids. Germline V lookup: CDR1 MDHEN, CDR2 SYDVKM. V shed 5 bases and J shed 0 bases, with 14 bases lying between them. The CDR3 region has the DNA TGTGCCAGCAGTATAGGCCTCAGCGTCTCCTACGAGCAGTACTTC. This sequence encodes CASSIGLSVSYEQYF.

The rearrangement uses TRBV10-2 and TRBJ1-6; TRBD1 aligns across 10 bases. The CDR3 sequence is 13 residues long. Germline-derived CDR1 and CDR2 are WSHSY and SAAADI. V lost 6 bases and J lost 8; bases outside the gene matches: 1. CDR3: CASRGTGDSPLHF. The CDR3 DNA is TGCGCCAGCAGAGGGACAGGGGATTCACCCCTCCACTTT.

The rearrangement joins TRBV7-8 to TRBJ2-1; 16 bases are shared with TRBD2. CDR1 SGHVS and CDR2 FQNEAQ come from the germline V gene. After removal of 0 bases from V and 6 bases from J, the junction contained 8 bases not matched to a gene. CDR3 length: 19 amino acids. CDR3 in amino acids: CASSLAASGLAGGLNEQFF. The CDR3 DNA reads as TGTGCCAGCAGCTTAGCGGCCTCGGGACTAGCGGGGGGGCTCAATGAGCAGTTCTTC.

The chain couples TRBV6-6 to TRBJ1-1; D not resolved. Germline-derived CDR1 and CDR2 are MNHNY and SVGAGI (reference sequence). CDR3 length: 15 residues. V shed 6 bases and J shed 1 base, with 15 bases lying between them. The CDR3 DNA is TGTGCCAGCAGCCCAAGGCAGGCCTCGAACACTGAAGCTTTCTTT. The encoded protein is CASSPRQASNTEAFF.

The V call is TRBV28, the J call TRBJ2-7; D possibly corresponds to TRBD2 (6 bases). This CDR3 is built from 15 residues. The germline CDR1 and CDR2 sequences are MDHEN and SYDVKM. Trimming shortened V by 2 bases and J by 0 bases, and 11 bases separated the two germline ends. CDR3: CASSLSAGFSYEQYF. The CDR3 DNA reads as TGTGCCAGCAGTTTAAGTGCGGGATTCTCCTACGAGCAGTACTTC.

This clone has only one observation. The rearrangement uses TRBV11-3 and TRBJ2-1; tentative D call: TRBD1 (6 bases). This CDR3 region has 17 residues. Germline V CDR1 and CDR2: SGHNT, YENEEA. V lost 2 bases and J 1 base, leaving 15 bases between the germline ends. CDR3 bases: TGTGCCAGCAGCTTACTCAGGGGAGCGGTGTCCTACAATGAGCAGTTCTTC. Translation: CASSLLRGAVSYNEQFF.

This clone has more than one count but fewer than ten. The chain couples TRBV9 to TRBJ2-1; tentatively, D is TRBD1 (6 bases). Germline V gene sequence: CDR1 SGDLS, CDR2 YYNGEE. The CDR3 loop spans 16 amino acids. V lost 0 bases and J lost 0, with 10 bases in between. In nucleotides, the CDR3 is TGTGCCAGCAGCGTAGGACTGACAGGCTCCTACAATGAGCAGTTCTTC. Translated: CASSVGLTGSYNEQFF.

The rearrangement links TRBV6-2 or TRBV6-3 to TRBJ2-4; TRBD2 matches at 9 bases. With V trimmed by 2 bases and J by 9 bases, 5 bases remained unmatched. Germline lookup yields CDR1 MNHEY and CDR2 SVGEGT. The CDR3 contains 14 residues. This CDR3 is CASSYLGSGGIQYF. The CDR3 region has the DNA TGTGCCAGCAGTTACCTGGGTAGCGGGGGCATTCAGTACTTC.

This chain links TRBV28 with TRBJ1-5; D not certain. The CDR3 extends over 13 amino acids. The germline V gene encodes CDR1 MDHEN and CDR2 SYDVKM. Trimming shortened V by 3 bases and J by 7 bases, and 10 bases separated the two germline ends. CDR3: CASSFGGQQPQHF. The DNA of the CDR3 is TGTGCCAGCAGTTTCGGAGGTCAGCAGCCCCAGCATTTT.

The chain is built from TRBV7-8 and TRBJ2-2; possibly TRBD2 for D (6 bases). Germline loops: CDR1 SGHVS, CDR2 FQNEAQ. There are 17 residues in the CDR3. V was pared by 2 bases and J by 1 base, with 14 bases between. The CDR3 DNA follows: TGTGCCAGCAGCTTAAGGACTAACGGGGGGAACACCGGGGAGCTGTTTTTT. It encodes CASSLRTNGGNTGELFF.

The chain couples TRBV9 to TRBJ2-7; 10 bases map to TRBD2. V dropped 3 bases and J dropped 1; count of bases not matched to a gene: 4. CDR1 is SGDLS, CDR2 YYNGEE, per germline. The CDR3 is 15 residues long. The CDR3 DNA reads as TGTGCCAGCAGCGCCGGGACTAGCGAGTCCTACGAGCAGTACTTC. This encodes CASSAGTSESYEQYF.